This TCR beta chain was sequenced in a study of T-cell memory formation after mild COVID-19. At the level of the study: For the most part, TCR clusters were specific to one donor. Notes on the study in general: From day 15 to 85, contracting clones were balanced between CD4 and CD8, whereas later expanders leaned toward CD4+.

The sample holds a few counts of this clonotype. Its antigen is not known. TCRdb processed the 5' RACE reads anew with MiXCR; each CDR3 protein has one entry. Of some 600,000 distinct CDR3 sequences detected, roughly 17% appear once; the ten largest clones hold 8.1%. The source is an adult woman who had mild COVID-19 (a few samples of this study predate the infection). Cell type and time point are not known. Sequencing used PBMCs or a T cell subset sorted from them (not recorded which).

The CDR3 sequence is CASSFGRETGLDRDTEAFF. CDR3 nucleotides: TGCGCCAGCAGCTTCGGCAGAGAGACAGGGTTGGACAGAGACACTGAAGCTTTCTTT. The gene calls are TRBV5-1 and TRBJ1-1; 7 nucleotides line up with TRBD1. The ends lost 2 bases at V and 3 bases at J; junction bases unmatched: 19. The CDR3 runs 19 residues. The germline V gene encodes CDR1 SGHRS and CDR2 YFSETQ.